A selection of T cell receptor beta chains follows, all from one sample in a study of patients and donors after allogeneic stem cell transplantation. MiXCR, run by TCRdb on the RT-PCR reads, gives a single entry per CDR3 protein. The table lists about 410,000 distinct CDR3 sequences, roughly 17% of them singletons, with around 7.2% in the top ten. Sequenced sample: blood, either unsorted or a sorted T cell fraction (not recorded which). The origin of the receptors is a human donor who was either an allogeneic HSCT recipient or a stem cell or donor lymphocyte infusion donor (not recorded which). It is not recorded whose cells these are; they may come from a transplant donor. Each CDR3 is given with its conserved first and last residue. D genes are given only for firm matches. A clone size is listed for some rows: how often the clone was seen (once, few, many), or a class if it is expanded.

abundance: once; j_gene: TRBJ2-7; v_gene: TRBV11-2; d_gene: NA; CDR3aa: CASRIPHSYEQYF; CDR3nt: TGTGCCAGCAGAATACCCCACTCCTACGAGCAGTACTTC
abundance: many; j_gene: TRBJ1-1; v_gene: TRBV5-1; d_gene: NA; CDR3aa: CASSFGQNTEAFF; CDR3nt: TGCGCCAGCAGCTTCGGACAGAACACTGAAGCTTTCTTT
abundance: few; j_gene: TRBJ1-3; v_gene: TRBV7-2; d_gene: NA; CDR3aa: CASSRRDGVNSGNTIYF; CDR3nt: TGTGCCAGCAGCAGGAGGGACGGCGTAAACTCTGGAAACACCATATATTTT
abundance: many; j_gene: TRBJ2-1; v_gene: TRBV12-3/TRBV12-4; d_gene: TRBD2; CDR3aa: CASSSSLAGPHNEQFF; CDR3nt: TGTGCCAGCAGTTCCTCTCTAGCGGGGCCCCACAATGAGCAGTTCTTC
abundance: NA; j_gene: TRBJ2-5; v_gene: TRBV30; d_gene: TRBD2; CDR3aa: CTCLLAGELETQYF; CDR3nt: TGTACCTGCTTACTAGCGGGGGAGTTAGAGACCCAGTACTTC
abundance: few; j_gene: TRBJ2-3; v_gene: TRBV2; d_gene: NA; CDR3aa: CASSDGGPVSWITDTQYF; CDR3nt: TGTGCCAGCAGTGATGGGGGGCCCGTGTCGTGGATTACAGATACGCAGTATTTT
abundance: NA; j_gene: TRBJ1-5; v_gene: TRBV28; d_gene: NA; CDR3aa: CASSLLGEGPQHF; CDR3nt: TGTGCCAGCAGTTTATTGGGGGAAGGGCCCCAGCATTTT
abundance: NA; j_gene: TRBJ2-5; v_gene: TRBV12-3/TRBV12-4; d_gene: NA; CDR3aa: CATRMTNQETQYF; CDR3nt: TGTGCCACCCGAATGACTAACCAAGAGACCCAGTACTTC
abundance: NA; j_gene: TRBJ1-4; v_gene: TRBV7-9; d_gene: NA; CDR3aa: CASSRSEEKLFF; CDR3nt: TGTGCCAGCAGCCGATCCGAGGAAAAACTGTTTTTT
abundance: NA; j_gene: TRBJ2-7; v_gene: TRBV4-2; d_gene: TRBD1; CDR3aa: CASSPRGQGGYEQYF; CDR3nt: TGTGCCAGCAGCCCTCGGGGACAGGGAGGGTACGAGCAGTACTTC
abundance: few; j_gene: TRBJ1-2; v_gene: TRBV12-3/TRBV12-4; d_gene: NA; CDR3aa: CASSLTSPGGYTF; CDR3nt: TGTGCCAGCAGTTTAACGTCCCCGGGGGGCTACACCTTC
abundance: few; j_gene: TRBJ2-7; v_gene: TRBV10-3; d_gene: NA; CDR3aa: CAILQVDEQYF; CDR3nt: TGTGCCATCCTCCAAGTCGACGAGCAGTACTTC
abundance: many; j_gene: TRBJ1-1; v_gene: TRBV12-3/TRBV12-4; d_gene: NA; CDR3aa: CASSPLTSGEAFF; CDR3nt: TGTGCCAGCAGTCCCCTAACCTCGGGTGAAGCTTTCTTT
abundance: many; j_gene: TRBJ2-5; v_gene: TRBV5-1; d_gene: NA; CDR3aa: CASSLRAGQNQETQYF; CDR3nt: TGCGCCAGCAGCTTAAGGGCAGGACAAAACCAAGAGACCCAGTACTTC
abundance: few; j_gene: TRBJ2-7; v_gene: TRBV5-1; d_gene: NA; CDR3aa: CASSLIPGGEFAYEQYF; CDR3nt: TGCGCCAGCAGCTTGATCCCCGGAGGGGAATTTGCCTACGAGCAGTACTTC
abundance: NA; j_gene: TRBJ2-2; v_gene: TRBV6-1; d_gene: TRBD2; CDR3aa: CASSRYRSGGRRGTGELFF; CDR3nt: TGTGCCAGCAGTAGATATCGGTCCGGCGGGAGGCGGGGCACCGGGGAGCTGTTTTTT
abundance: few; j_gene: TRBJ1-4; v_gene: TRBV4-2; d_gene: NA; CDR3aa: CASSPSEGNEKLFF; CDR3nt: TGTGCCAGCAGCCCGTCCGAGGGGAATGAAAAACTGTTTTTT
abundance: NA; j_gene: TRBJ1-2; v_gene: TRBV11-3; d_gene: NA; CDR3aa: CASSAGTVSWYGYTF; CDR3nt: TGTGCCAGCAGCGCCGGGACGGTATCATGGTATGGCTACACCTTC
abundance: many; j_gene: TRBJ1-1; v_gene: TRBV18; d_gene: NA; CDR3aa: CASSPSGRAANTEAFF; CDR3nt: TGTGCCAGCTCACCATCTGGCCGAGCTGCCAACACTGAAGCTTTCTTT
abundance: NA; j_gene: TRBJ2-3; v_gene: TRBV4-3; d_gene: TRBD1; CDR3aa: CASSRGGFDTDTQYF; CDR3nt: TGCGCCAGCAGCCGAGGGGGCTTTGACACAGATACGCAGTATTTT
abundance: once; j_gene: TRBJ1-1; v_gene: TRBV5-1; d_gene: NA; CDR3aa: CASSLAGTTMNTEAFF; CDR3nt: TGCGCCAGCAGCTTGGCTGGTACGACTATGAACACTGAAGCTTTCTTT
abundance: NA; j_gene: TRBJ2-1; v_gene: TRBV12-3/TRBV12-4; d_gene: NA; CDR3aa: CASRPYHNEQFF; CDR3nt: TGTGCCAGCAGACCTTACCACAATGAGCAGTTCTTC
abundance: many; j_gene: TRBJ2-1; v_gene: TRBV5-1; d_gene: NA; CDR3aa: CASSNSSKSEQFF; CDR3nt: TGCGCCAGCAGCAACTCTAGTAAATCTGAGCAGTTCTTC
abundance: few; j_gene: TRBJ1-2; v_gene: TRBV9; d_gene: NA; CDR3aa: CASSVGGADYGYTF; CDR3nt: TGTGCCAGCAGCGTAGGGGGGGCAGACTATGGCTACACCTTC
abundance: NA; j_gene: TRBJ2-2; v_gene: TRBV29-1; d_gene: TRBD2; CDR3aa: CSVEGTDGTSGGEVGELFF; CDR3nt: TGCAGCGTTGAAGGGACGGACGGGACTAGCGGGGGAGAAGTCGGGGAGCTGTTTTTT
abundance: many; j_gene: TRBJ1-1; v_gene: TRBV3-1; d_gene: NA; CDR3aa: CASSQVEGSSEAFF; CDR3nt: TGTGCCAGCAGCCAAGTGGAGGGAAGCTCTGAAGCTTTCTTT
abundance: NA; j_gene: TRBJ1-6; v_gene: TRBV4-2; d_gene: NA; CDR3aa: CASSQPGGSSSYNSPLHF; CDR3nt: TGTGCCAGCAGCCAGCCGGGCGGCTCCAGCTCCTATAATTCACCCCTCCACTTT
abundance: NA; j_gene: TRBJ2-3; v_gene: TRBV13; d_gene: TRBD1; CDR3aa: CASSLLSRQGGTDTQYF; CDR3nt: TGTGCCAGCAGCTTACTCAGCCGACAGGGCGGCACAGATACGCAGTATTTT
abundance: few; j_gene: TRBJ2-3; v_gene: TRBV7-2; d_gene: TRBD1; CDR3aa: CASSLVSGTGGPDTQYF; CDR3nt: TGTGCCAGCAGCTTAGTTTCTGGGACAGGGGGCCCAGATACGCAGTATTTT
abundance: NA; j_gene: TRBJ1-6; v_gene: TRBV9; d_gene: NA; CDR3aa: CASSVGSSYNSPLHF; CDR3nt: TGTGCCAGCAGCGTAGGGAGCTCCTATAATTCACCCCTCCACTTT
abundance: few; j_gene: TRBJ2-3; v_gene: TRBV24-1; d_gene: TRBD2; CDR3aa: CATSDLRNSGGPDTQYF; CDR3nt: TGTGCCACCAGTGATTTGCGCAATAGCGGGGGGCCAGATACGCAGTATTTT
abundance: NA; j_gene: TRBJ2-6; v_gene: TRBV5-1; d_gene: TRBD1; CDR3aa: CASSLIPTGPLFSGANVLTF; CDR3nt: TGCGCCAGCAGCTTGATCCCGACAGGGCCCCTATTCTCTGGGGCCAACGTCCTGACTTTC
abundance: many; j_gene: TRBJ1-5; v_gene: TRBV5-1; d_gene: NA; CDR3aa: CASSPGGSNQPQHF; CDR3nt: TGTGCCAGCAGTCCTGGGGGTAGCAATCAGCCCCAGCATTTT
abundance: few; j_gene: TRBJ2-2; v_gene: TRBV6-1; d_gene: NA; CDR3aa: CASARDRRRHLRELFF; CDR3nt: TGTGCCAGCGCCCGGGACCGCCGGAGACATTTGAGGGAGCTGTTTTTT